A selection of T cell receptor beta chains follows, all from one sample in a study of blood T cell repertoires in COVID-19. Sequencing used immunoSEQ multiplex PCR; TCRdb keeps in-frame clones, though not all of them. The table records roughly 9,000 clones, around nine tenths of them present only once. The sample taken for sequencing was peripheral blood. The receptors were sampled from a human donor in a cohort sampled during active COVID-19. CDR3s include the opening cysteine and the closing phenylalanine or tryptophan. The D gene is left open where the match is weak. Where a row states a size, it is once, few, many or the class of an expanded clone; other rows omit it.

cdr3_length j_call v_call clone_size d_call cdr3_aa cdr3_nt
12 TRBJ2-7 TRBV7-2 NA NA CASSPSLGRQYF TGTGCCAGCAGCCCCTCCCTTGGGAGGCAGTACTTC
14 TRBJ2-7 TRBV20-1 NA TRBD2 CSASGLAGYDEQYF TGCAGTGCTAGTGGTTTAGCGGGATACGATGAGCAGTACTTC
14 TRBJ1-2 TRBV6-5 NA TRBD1 CASRTDRANYGYTF TGTGCCAGCAGGACCGACAGGGCTAACTATGGCTACACCTTC
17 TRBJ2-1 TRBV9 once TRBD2 CASSVDFGTSGSNEQFF TGTGCCAGCAGCGTAGATTTCGGGACTAGCGGGAGCAATGAGCAGTTCTTC
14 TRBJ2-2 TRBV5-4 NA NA CASVRDFNTGELFF TGTGCCAGCGTCCGGGACTTCAACACCGGGGAGCTGTTTTTT
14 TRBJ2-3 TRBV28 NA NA CASSLRELIDTQYF TGTGCCAGCAGTTTGAGGGAGTTGATAGATACGCAGTATTTT
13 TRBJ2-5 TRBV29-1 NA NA CSVDSTEQETQYF TGCAGCGTTGATAGTACAGAACAAGAGACCCAGTACTTC
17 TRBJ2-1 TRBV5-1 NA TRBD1 CASIAGQGDLRYNEQFF TGCGCCAGCATCGCGGGACAGGGGGATTTACGGTACAATGAGCAGTTCTTC
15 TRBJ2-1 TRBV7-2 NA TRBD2 CASSFLADPYNEQFF TGTGCCAGCAGCTTCCTAGCGGACCCCTACAATGAGCAGTTCTTC
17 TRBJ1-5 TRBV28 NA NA CASINDPQLLLGQPQHF TGTGCCAGCATTAACGACCCCCAGCTACTTCTAGGTCAGCCCCAGCATTTT
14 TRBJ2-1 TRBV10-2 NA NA CASSDIQLEDEQFF TGCGCCAGCAGTGATATCCAACTAGAAGATGAGCAGTTCTTC
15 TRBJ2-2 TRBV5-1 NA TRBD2 CASTTSGANTGELFF TGCGCCAGCACGACTAGCGGGGCGAACACCGGGGAGCTGTTTTTT
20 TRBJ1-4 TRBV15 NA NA CATSRDSRSGGGMTNEKLFF TGTGCCACCAGCAGAGATTCTCGGAGTGGGGGGGGGATGACTAATGAAAAACTGTTTTTT
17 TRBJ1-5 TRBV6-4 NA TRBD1 CASSGLTGRRFNQPQHF TGTGCCAGCAGTGGTTTGACAGGGCGCCGGTTTAATCAGCCCCAGCATTTT
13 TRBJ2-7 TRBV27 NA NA CASSLSYRYEQYF TGTGCCAGCAGTTTATCGTACAGATACGAGCAGTACTTC
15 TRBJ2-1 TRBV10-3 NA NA CAISGGGRSYNEQFF TGTGCCATCAGTGGGGGCGGACGCTCCTACAATGAGCAGTTCTTC
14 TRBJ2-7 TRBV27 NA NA CASRLAPSSYEQYF TGTGCCAGCAGACTAGCCCCGAGCTCCTACGAGCAGTACTTC
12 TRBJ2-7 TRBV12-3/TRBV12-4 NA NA CASSFRRLTQYF TGTGCCAGCAGTTTCAGGCGCCTCACCCAGTACTTC
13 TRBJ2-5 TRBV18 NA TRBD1 CASSGQGSETQYF TGTGCCAGCTCCGGACAGGGTTCAGAGACCCAGTACTTC
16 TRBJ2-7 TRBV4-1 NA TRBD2 CASSQDWPSGSYEQYF TGCGCCAGCAGCCAAGATTGGCCTAGCGGGAGTTACGAGCAGTACTTC
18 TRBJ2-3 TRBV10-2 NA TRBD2 CASSRTSGSSAGRNTQYF TGCGCCAGCAGTCGGACTAGCGGGAGCTCGGCCGGCCGTAATACGCAGTATTTT
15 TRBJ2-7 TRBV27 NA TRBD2 CASSRIAGASYEQYF TGTGCCAGCAGTCGAATAGCGGGAGCTTCCTACGAGCAGTACTTC
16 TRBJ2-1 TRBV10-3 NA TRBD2 CAISPNVAGEYNEQFF TGTGCCATCAGTCCTAATGTGGCGGGAGAGTATAATGAGCAGTTCTTC
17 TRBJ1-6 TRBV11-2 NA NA CASSPSARTVGNSPLHF TGTGCCAGCAGCCCTAGCGCCCGAACGGTGGGAAATTCACCCCTCCACTTT
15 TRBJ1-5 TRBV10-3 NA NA CAISEGQLGNQPQHF TGTGCCATCAGTGAAGGACAACTGGGCAATCAGCCCCAGCATTTT
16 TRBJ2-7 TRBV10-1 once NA CASSRRPGLSNREQYF TGCGCCAGCAGTAGAAGGCCAGGGCTTTCAAATCGCGAGCAGTACTTC
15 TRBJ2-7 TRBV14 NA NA CASSQEVRGPYEQYF TGTGCCAGCAGCCAAGAAGTCAGGGGACCCTACGAGCAGTACTTC
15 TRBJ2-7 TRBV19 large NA CASSIATAPFYEQYF TGTGCCAGTAGTATAGCAACAGCACCCTTCTACGAGCAGTACTTC
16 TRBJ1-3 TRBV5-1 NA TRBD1 CASSPAGTAQGNTIYF TGCGCCAGCAGCCCCGCCGGGACAGCCCAGGGAAACACCATATATTTT
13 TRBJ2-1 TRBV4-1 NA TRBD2 CASKEGAGLEQFF TGCGCCAGCAAGGAAGGAGCGGGACTTGAGCAGTTCTTC
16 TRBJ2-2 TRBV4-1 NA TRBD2 CASSQDSGGVTGELFF TGCGCCAGCAGCCAAGACAGCGGGGGCGTCACCGGGGAGCTGTTTTTT
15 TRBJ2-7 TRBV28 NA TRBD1 CASSLYRGIPYEQYF TGTGCCAGCAGTTTATACAGGGGGATCCCCTACGAGCAGTACTTC